The 4 T cell receptor beta chains in this list originate from one sample, sequenced in a study of identical twins. In TCRdb, the 5' RACE reads were re-called with MiXCR into one record per CDR3 protein. The data contain 650,000 to 800,000 distinct CDR3 sequences, over 8.5% of them singletons. In addition, the sample was reused for a study of yellow fever vaccine responses in identical twins.

Input material: PBMCs. The origin of the receptors is a woman between 18 and 29 years old in good health.

CDR3 nucleotide sequence: TGTGCCAGCAGCCAATACAGGGAGCAGTTCTTC. Its translation is CASSQYREQFF. This chain links TRBV27 with TRBJ2-1, with TRBD1 as a possible D gene (5 bases). Germline CDR1 reads MNHEY; CDR2 reads SMNVEV (reference sequence). CDR3 length equals 11 residues. V was pared by 6 bases and J by 10 bases, with 10 bases between.

CDR3 protein: CASSLGDRGENIQYF. Written as DNA, the CDR3 is TGCGCCAGCAGCTTGGGTGACAGGGGGGAAAACATTCAGTACTTC. The chain carries TRBV5-1 and TRBJ2-4, with 9 bases fitting TRBD1. CDR1 is SGHRS and CDR2 is YFSETQ in the germline V gene. The length of the CDR3 is 15 residues. V gave up 0 bases and J gave up 5 bases; unmatched junction bases: 3.

The table lists this clonotype with many counts. The chain joins TRBV28 to TRBJ2-2, with 13 bases matching TRBD2. Germline CDR1 and CDR2: MDHEN and SYDVKM. The CDR3 runs to 18 residues. V lost 5 bases, J lost 0 bases, and 6 bases stayed unmatched. The CDR3 protein is CASSLPGLAGPNTGELFF. CDR3 bases: TGTGCCAGCAGTCTTCCGGGACTAGCGGGACCGAACACCGGGGAGCTGTTTTTT. Together with reference TRBV28 and TRBJ2-2, the CDR3 gives the full variable domain: DVKVTQSSRYLVKRTGEKVFLECVQDMDHENMFWYRQDPGLGLRLIYFSYDVKMKEKGDIPEGYSVSREKKERFSLILESASTNQTSMYLCASSLPGLAGPNTGELFFGEGSRLTVL.

The sample holds many counts of this clonotype. The CDR3 here is CSAVNRSRAGGTKQYF. The CDR3 DNA reads TGCAGTGCCGTAAACCGCTCCAGGGCCGGGGGTACTAAGCAGTACTTC. The rearrangement joins TRBV20-1 to TRBJ2-7; tentative D call: TRBD2 (6 bases). The length of the CDR3 is 16 residues. Germline V CDR1 and CDR2: DFQATT, SNEGSKA (reference sequence). With 6 bases removed from V and 8 bases from J, the gap between germline ends came to 29 bases.